The clone carrying this TCR beta chain was recorded at least ten times. Its antigen is still unknown. This sample was included in a study of Graves' ophthalmopathy and Graves' hyperthyroidism. Study-level findings and limits: Cross-validated, the 13-signature model showed 87.88%/81.08% sensitivity/specificity, and 80%/75% in the test set.

The diagnostic workup employed clinical symptoms, serum thyroxine, TRAb, thyroid ultrasound and orbital computed tomography. CDR1 is MGHRA, CDR2 YSYEKL, per germline. Trimming removed 1 base from V and 5 bases from J, with 8 bases in between. The CDR3 has 13 residues. RNA transcripts yielded amplified TCR beta CDR3 regions. HTBI primers served in a first-round RT-PCR, which a second-round multiplex PCR followed. TCRdb fed the multiplex PCR reads into MiXCR, producing one record per CDR3 protein. The table lists roughly 500,000 distinct CDR3 sequences, roughly an eighth of them singletons. The sample consisted of blood. The rearrangement joins TRBV4-1 to TRBJ2-5; D gene ambiguous. This receptor was taken from a woman in her 30s with Graves' ophthalmopathy. Written as DNA, the CDR3 is TGCGCCAGCAGCCAAGGGTTGCGGGAGACCCAGTACTTC. It yields the protein CASSQGLRETQYF.